Given below is one TCR beta chain in context. What it binds is unknown. The sample belongs to a study of blood T cells in healthy people across ages. Looking at the study overall: Capture via template switching afforded approximately one barcoded beta molecule per two T cells. Regarding the study as a whole: Diversity figures derived from one million T cells were judged to underestimate the true value. Bulk PBMC profiling left naive and antigen-experienced comparisons inconclusive.

A second roughly 6 to 12 cycle PCR used barcoded and J-beta primers. CDR3-containing paired-end reads numbered at least 2.5 million in each sample. MiXCR was run by TCRdb on the 5' RACE reads, yielding one entry per CDR3 protein. The table records about 680,000 distinct CDR3 sequences, over 45% of them present only once. V lost 3 bases and J lost 9; bases outside the gene matches: 4. Germline lookup yields CDR1 LGHNA and CDR2 YNFKEQ. The CDR3 extends over 13 amino acids. The rearrangement uses TRBV4-2 and TRBJ2-1, with TRBD1 matching over 8 bases. The sequence came from a woman aged 60-70 years in good health. Source material: blood. The CDR3 coding sequence is TGTGCCAGCAGCCAGGACAGGGACGGTGAGCAGTTCTTC. Protein: CASSQDRDGEQFF.